Presented here are 22 T cell receptor beta chains from one specimen sequenced in a study of cytomegalovirus exposure and HLA in healthy donors. Primers: 60 Vbeta forward and 13 Jbeta reverse. This table comes from immunoSEQ multiplex PCR, and its TCRdb copy is limited to in-frame clones, with some not included. The table shows roughly 100,000 clones, with over 60% occurring only once. Sequenced input: PBMCs. The receptors originated from a male donor in good health and CMV-seropositive.

This clone was detected once. J is TRBJ2-1 and V is TRBV7-3, with D uncertain. Between the trimmed V and J ends, which lost 4 bases and 6 bases, there was a span of 16 bases. The CDR3 is 15 amino acids. Looked up from germline, CDR1 is SGHTA and CDR2 is FQGTGA. The CDR3 region has the DNA TGTGCCAGCAGCTCCCTAGGTCACGCGGCCAATGAGCAGTTCTTC. Its protein product is CASSSLGHAANEQFF.

The rearrangement uses TRBV6-5 and TRBJ1-1, with a weak D call TRBD1 (5 bases). There are 13 residues in the CDR3. Trimming stripped 3 bases from V and 11 bases from J, with 16 bases between. CDR1 and CDR2 (germline): MNHEY, SVGAGI. CDR3 nucleotides: TGTGCCAGCAGTTATGGGGGTGGGGGGGAGGCTTTCTTT. Protein sequence: CASSYGGGGEAFF.

V gene TRBV4-1 combines with J gene TRBJ2-6; 9 nucleotides agree with TRBD1. This CDR3 is built from 20 residues. Trimming took 0 bases from V and 0 from J; bases not matched to a gene: 9. Germline-derived CDR1 and CDR2 are MGHRA and YSYEKL. The CDR3 DNA reads TGCGCCAGCAGCCAAGAATTGGGACAGGGATATCGCTCTGGGGCCAACGTCCTGACTTTC. Its protein product is CASSQELGQGYRSGANVLTF.

The chain couples TRBV7-8 to TRBJ1-4, with D maybe TRBD1 (6 bases). Per germline, CDR1 SGHVS and CDR2 FQNEAQ. The CDR3 loop spans 17 amino acids. V was pared by 2 bases and J by 3 bases, with 16 bases between. In nucleotides, the CDR3 is TGTGCCAGCAGCTTATTCAGGCGGGGGCGGGCTAATGAAAAACTGTTTTTT. Translation gives CASSLFRRGRANEKLFF.

The chain recombines TRBV10-3 with TRBJ2-2; D call uncertain. V was clipped by 2 bases and J by 1 base, with 5 bases between them. The CDR3 totals 14 residues. CDR1 and CDR2 from the germline V gene are ENHRY and SYGVKD. The CDR3 DNA follows: TGTGCCATCAGTGAGGGCAGGAACACCGGGGAGCTGTTTTTT. This translates into CAISEGRNTGELFF.

The chain combines TRBV19 with TRBJ2-3, with 8 positions matching TRBD1. The CDR3 loop spans 16 amino acids. The V and J ends lost 4 bases and 2 bases, in that order; junction bases with no gene match: 8. Germline-derived CDR1 and CDR2 are LNHDA and SQIVND (reference sequence). CDR3 sequence (DNA): TGTGCCAGTAGTACTCCAACAGGGGGGTCCACAGATACGCAGTATTTT. Amino acids: CASSTPTGGSTDTQYF.

The V and J genes are TRBV5-8 and TRBJ2-3, with 10 bases lining up with TRBD2. With V trimmed by 1 base and J by 6 bases, 8 bases remained unmatched. This CDR3 spans 16 amino acids. The germline gives CDR1 SGHTS, CDR2 YDEGEE. CDR3 sequence: CASSLSLAGSVDTQYF. The CDR3 nucleotides read TGTGCCAGCAGCTTGTCACTAGCGGGATCGGTCGATACGCAGTATTTT. Looking up the rest from reference TRBV5-8 and TRBJ2-3 gives the full variable domain: EAGVTQSPTHLIKTRGQQATLRCSPISGHTSVYWYQQALGLGLQFLLWYDEGEERNRGNFPPRFSGRQFPNYSSELNVNALELEDSALYLCASSLSLAGSVDTQYFGPGTRLTVL.

This chain connects TRBV5-4 to TRBJ2-7; TRBD1 agrees at 7 bases. Germline V CDR1 and CDR2: SGHNT, YYREEE (reference sequence). V lost 4 bases to trimming and J lost 3 bases; unmatched junction nucleotides: 7. The CDR3 has 14 amino acids. Written as DNA, the CDR3 is TGTGCCAGCAGCCGAAAGACAGGGAACTACGAGCAGTACTTC. It encodes CASSRKTGNYEQYF. The full variable domain, rest sourced from reference TRBV5-4 and TRBJ2-7, is ETGVTQSPTHLIKTRGQQVTLRCSSQSGHNTVSWYQQALGQGPQFIFQYYREEENGRGNFPPRFSGLQFPNYSSELNVNALELDDSALYLCASSRKTGNYEQYFGPGTRLTVT.

The chain uses TRBV2 and TRBJ2-3; maybe TRBD2 (5 bases). The CDR3 loop spans 16 amino acids. Between the trimmed V and J ends, which lost 7 bases and 0 bases, there was a span of 17 bases. In germline, CDR1 is SNHLY, CDR2 FYNNEI. CDR3 loop: CASTPVGSPSTDTQYF. For the CDR3, the DNA is TGTGCCAGCACCCCAGTGGGGAGTCCTAGCACAGATACGCAGTATTTT.

The genes are TRBV5-1 and TRBJ2-3; 7 nucleotides agree with TRBD1. Looked up from germline, CDR1 is SGHRS and CDR2 is YFSETQ. The CDR3 sequence is 16 residues long. The V and J ends lost 4 bases and 0 bases, in that order; junction bases with no gene match: 8. The CDR3 DNA sequence: TGCGCCAGCAGCCCGGGGACAGACCTTAGCACAGATACGCAGTATTTT. It codes for CASSPGTDLSTDTQYF.

The chain carries TRBV7-9 and TRBJ2-1; 12 bases are a match to TRBD2. The trim removed 5 bases at V and 2 bases at J, leaving 10 bases unmatched. Germline CDR1 is SEHNR and CDR2 is FQNEAQ (reference sequence). The CDR3 covers 18 residues. The CDR3 protein is CASSAGLAGLKTYNEQFF. The CDR3 DNA reads as TGTGCCAGCAGCGCGGGACTAGCGGGCCTAAAGACCTACAATGAGCAGTTCTTC.

V and J are TRBV5-1 and TRBJ2-7; D is unclear. Per germline, CDR1 SGHRS and CDR2 YFSETQ. V lost 3 bases, J lost 2 bases, and 9 bases lay in between. The CDR3 spans 13 residues. The CDR3 spells CASSSRFTYEQYF. The DNA for the CDR3 is TGCGCCAGCAGCTCCCGGTTTACCTACGAGCAGTACTTC.

This chain uses TRBV9 with TRBJ2-1; maybe TRBD2 (5 bases). V lost 1 base and J lost 4, with 12 bases in between. CDR1 is SGDLS, CDR2 YYNGEE, per germline. The CDR3 loop spans 15 amino acids. The CDR3 bases are TGTGCCAGCAGCGTATCAGGACTTAATTACAATGAGCAGTTCTTC. Translating gives CASSVSGLNYNEQFF.

J is TRBJ2-5 and V is TRBV6-5; 7 nucleotides agree with TRBD2. V lost 3 bases, J lost 1 base, and 8 bases stayed unmatched. The CDR3 is made up of 16 amino acids. Germline CDR1 is MNHEY and CDR2 is SVGAGI. CDR3 protein: CASSYSGSTFQETQYF. CDR3 nucleotides: TGTGCCAGCAGTTATAGCGGGTCCACCTTCCAAGAGACCCAGTACTTC.

Concerning this clone itself: Germline is not matched at one junction end, which may reflect a read error. CDR3 sequence (DNA): TGTGCCAGCTCACCAGACAGGGCCTCCTACGAGCAGCACTTC. Translated, it gives CASSPDRASYEQHF. The J gene is TRBJ2-7, the V gene TRBV18; TRBD1 matches at 7 bases. This CDR3 comprises 14 residues. Germline values: CDR1 KGHSH, CDR2 LQKENI.

Regarding this clone: A junction boundary mismatches the germline segment, possibly from a read error. CDR3 nucleotides: TGTGCCAGCGGTGACAGTAATGAAAAACTGTTTTTT. Translation: CASGDSNEKLFF. The chain combines TRBV2 with TRBJ1-4, with D possibly TRBD1 on 5 matching bases. The germline V gene has CDR1 SNHLY and CDR2 FYNNEI. The CDR3 covers 12 residues.

The V gene is TRBV5-1, the J gene TRBJ2-2, with a possible D match to TRBD2 (5 bases). Germline-derived CDR1 and CDR2 are SGHRS and YFSETQ. The CDR3 contains 13 residues. Trimming pared 4 bases from V and 1 base from J, leaving 5 bases between. CDR3 loop: CASSAGNTGELFF. The CDR3 coding sequence is TGCGCCAGCAGCGCGGGGAACACCGGGGAGCTGTTTTTT. The full variable domain, rest sourced from reference TRBV5-1 and TRBJ2-2, is KAGVTQTPRYLIKTRGQQVTLSCSPISGHRSVSWYQQTPGQGLQFLFEYFSETQRNKGNFPGRFSGRQFSNSRSEMNVSTLELGDSALYLCASSAGNTGELFFGEGSRLTVL.

The chain is built from TRBV15 and TRBJ2-5, with a possible D match to TRBD1 (5 bases). Between the trimmed V and J ends, which lost 0 bases and 11 bases, there was a span of 16 bases. Germline values: CDR1 LNHNV, CDR2 YYDKDF (reference sequence). This CDR3 is built from 14 residues. The CDR3 DNA is TGTGCCACCAGCAGAGATCTGCAGGGAAAAGAGCAGTACTTC. Its protein is CATSRDLQGKEQYF.

V usage is TRBV25-1 and J usage is TRBJ2-1; D uncertain. CDR1 and CDR2 (germline): MGHDK, SYGVNS. Trimming pared 3 bases from V and 1 base from J, leaving 10 bases between. The CDR3 is 15 amino acids. The CDR3 sequence is CASSDPGSSYNEQFF. The CDR3 coding sequence is TGTGCCAGCAGTGATCCCGGGTCATCCTACAATGAGCAGTTCTTC. The full variable domain, completed using reference TRBV25-1 and TRBJ2-1, is EADIYQTPRYLVIGTGKKITLECSQTMGHDKMYWYQQDPGMELHLIHYSYGVNSTEKGDLSSESTVSRIRTEHFPLTLESARPSHTSQYLCASSDPGSSYNEQFFGPGTRLTVL.

The V call is TRBV6-6, the J call TRBJ2-5, with 7 bases lining up with TRBD2. TRBJ2-7 matches the DNA end more closely, so the J call is doubtful. The germline CDR1 and CDR2 sequences are MNHNY and SVGAGI (reference sequence). The CDR3 runs 12 residues. The CDR3 nucleotides are TGTGCCACCTGTCCGGGGGGCTACGAGCAGTACTTC. Translated: CATCPGGYEQYF.

The rearrangement links TRBV29-1 to TRBJ1-1, with 7 bases aligning to TRBD1. V gave up 4 bases and J gave up 2 bases; unmatched junction bases: 10. This CDR3 comprises 15 residues. From germline, CDR1 is SQVTM and CDR2 ANQGSEA. CDR3 bases: TGCAGCGTTGGGGGCGGACAGGAGGGAAACACTGAAGCTTTCTTT. Protein: CSVGGGQEGNTEAFF.

For this clone: Other DNA sequences in this sample translate to the same CDR3. This chain uses TRBV6-1 with TRBJ2-4, with 10 bases fitting TRBD1. Germline CDR1 reads MNHNS; CDR2 reads SASEGT. The CDR3 is made up of 15 amino acids. V lost 6 bases, J lost 3 bases, and 5 bases stayed unmatched. The CDR3 loop is CASSEGTGDKNIQYF. The DNA for the CDR3 is TGTGCCAGCAGCGAGGGGACAGGGGACAAAAACATTCAGTACTTC.